This T cell receptor beta chain appears in the sequencing data of a study of post-analysis software for immune sequencing data. About the study: The courses of disease that were included comprised relapsing-remitting, secondary progressive and progressive-relapsing multiple sclerosis. Overall study findings and caveats: Compared against controls, patients with multiple sclerosis displayed significantly lower normalized Chao1 diversity. The authors found that F measure strongly co-clustered same-batch samples. Four or five TRBV segments, TRBV5-6, TRBV5-1 and TRBV20-1 among them, were found more frequent in patients than controls.

This clonotype has only a few counts. The target antigen is unknown. This CDR3 is built from 14 residues. The V gene end was trimmed by 2 bases and the J gene end by 6 bases; junction bases not matched to a gene: 1. Germline CDR1 and CDR2: SGHRS and YFSETQ. Built from TCR beta cDNA, the libraries had unique molecular identifiers in them. There were roughly 0.95 to 11 million T cells, and approximately 500,000 cDNA molecules came from them. A single record per CDR3 protein comes from TCRdb applying MiXCR to the PCR reads. The sample shows around 440,000 distinct CDR3 sequences, around 40% of them seen only once.

This receptor was taken from a girl aged 5-17 years with multiple sclerosis. The V and J genes are TRBV5-1 and TRBJ2-1; 11 bases are shared with TRBD2. Sequencing input: blood. CDR3 DNA: TGCGCCAGCAGCTTCACTAGCGGGAGCAATGAGCAGTTCTTC. As protein: CASSFTSGSNEQFF.